Listed here is a single TCR beta chain. Germline-derived CDR1 and CDR2 are SGHNT and YENEEA. CDR3 size: 15 residues. Deletions cut 3 bases from V and 0 bases from J, with 10 bases between. The sample belongs to a study of technical replicates of blood from a handful of donors. Measured with immunoSEQ multiplex PCR; TCRdb has only the in-frame clones, and not every one. The table includes more than 65,000 clones, around nine tenths detected once. The sequencing input was T cells isolated from PBMCs. This TCR was sampled from a human donor in good health. The chain recombines TRBV11-3 with TRBJ2-3; possibly TRBD2 for D (5 bases). The DNA of the CDR3 is TGTGCCAGCAGCTTCTTTGAGGGCAGCACAGATACGCAGTATTTT. Encoded protein: CASSFFEGSTDTQYF.